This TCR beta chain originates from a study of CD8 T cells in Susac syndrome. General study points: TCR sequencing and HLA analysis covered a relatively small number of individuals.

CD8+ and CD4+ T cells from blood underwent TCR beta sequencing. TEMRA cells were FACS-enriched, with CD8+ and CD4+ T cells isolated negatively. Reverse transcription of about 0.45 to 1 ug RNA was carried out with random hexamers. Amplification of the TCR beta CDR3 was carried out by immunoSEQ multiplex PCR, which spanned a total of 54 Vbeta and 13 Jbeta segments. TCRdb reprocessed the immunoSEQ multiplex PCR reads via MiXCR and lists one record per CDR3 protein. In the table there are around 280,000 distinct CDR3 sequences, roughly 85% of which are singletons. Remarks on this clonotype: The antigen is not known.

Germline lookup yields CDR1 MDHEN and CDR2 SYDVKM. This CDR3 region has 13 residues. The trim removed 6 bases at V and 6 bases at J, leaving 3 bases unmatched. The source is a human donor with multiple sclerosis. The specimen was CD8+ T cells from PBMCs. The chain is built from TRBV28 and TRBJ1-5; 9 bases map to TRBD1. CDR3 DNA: TGTGCCAGCAGGACAGGGGGTCGTCAGCCCCAGCATTTT. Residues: CASRTGGRQPQHF.